The text below deals with one T cell receptor (beta chain). These data belong to a study of blood T cell repertoires in COVID-19. In terms of age and location, participants ranged from roughly 18 to 89 years and lived in 24 US areas. The CDR3 is made up of 16 amino acids. With V trimmed by 0 bases and J by 2 bases, 4 bases remained unmatched. Method: immunoSEQ multiplex PCR; TCRdb's copy keeps in-frame clones and lacks some. This table has some 310,000 clones, roughly 90% appearing once. What was sequenced was PBMCs or T cells enriched from blood (not recorded which). The sequence was collected from a woman in her thirties who had recovered from COVID-19. This chain links TRBV23-1 with TRBJ1-2; TRBD1 aligns across 9 bases. TRBV23-1 is flagged as an ORF with uncertain function. CDR3 protein: CASSQSPDRGNYGYTF. CDR3 bases: TGCGCCAGCAGTCAATCCCCGGACAGGGGAAACTATGGCTACACCTTC.